These T cell receptor beta chains were read from a single sample in a study of cytomegalovirus exposure and HLA in healthy donors. Method: immunoSEQ multiplex PCR; TCRdb's copy keeps in-frame clones and lacks some. The table records fewer than 140,000 clones, about 85% of them present only once. The sequenced sample consisted of PBMCs. The source is a woman under 30 in good health and CMV-seropositive. CDR3s leave out the opening cysteine and the closing phenylalanine or tryptophan.

J gene | V gene | CDR3 protein
TRBJ2-3 | TRBV15 | ATSRAGELTDTQY
TRBJ1-5 | TRBV10-2 | ASSESTRSGPTTGQPQH
TRBJ2-3 | TRBV7-2 | ASSSPGQDVFTQY
TRBJ2-1 | TRBV9 | ASRAGTSVYNEQF
TRBJ1-5 | TRBV6-5 | ASSPGGHSNQPQH
TRBJ2-2 | TRBV4-2 | ASSQEEGAGGELF
TRBJ1-6 | TRBV28 | ASSLPSQRTGPYNSPLH
TRBJ1-3 | TRBV7-6 | ASSLDLRFSGNTIY
TRBJ2-1 | TRBV10-3 | AISEGGQGVYNEQF
TRBJ1-2 | TRBV7-8 | ASSQGQGGGYT
TRBJ2-3 | TRBV2 | ASRGRQGEADTQY
TRBJ2-3 | TRBV9 | ASSAIAGGVTDTQY
TRBJ2-1 | TRBV5-6 | ASSSYRDYNEQF
TRBJ2-1 | TRBV7-2 | ASSSGQGRSYNEQF
TRBJ2-2 | TRBV5-6 | ASSLNTHSGANTGELF
TRBJ1-6 | TRBV6-5 | ASSYGTGGTSPLH
TRBJ2-1 | TRBV2 | ASSERPSGANNEQF
TRBJ2-3 | TRBV9 | ASSVGGGPGTDTQY
TRBJ1-6 | TRBV28 | ASRRTDRAYNSPLH
TRBJ1-2 | TRBV7-9 | ASSLEEGVRGYT
TRBJ2-1 | TRBV6-5 | ASSYGSSGTATF
TRBJ2-2 | TRBV20-1 | SARVRGELF
TRBJ2-3 | TRBV4-1 | ASSQVGRDTDTQY
TRBJ2-3 | TRBV6-4 | ASSEKASGGDTQY
TRBJ1-6 | TRBV28 | ASSFNPFRSSYNSPLH
TRBJ1-5 | TRBV6-5 | ASRTARGNQPQH
TRBJ2-3 | TRBV29-1 | SVTAGPSTDTQY
TRBJ2-1 | TRBV7-9 | ASSLEWSSYNEQF
TRBJ1-3 | TRBV28 | ASTEGGATSGNTIY
TRBJ2-3 | TRBV6-1 | ASSEGAGGSTDTQY
TRBJ2-1 | TRBV19 | ASSIGAYNEQF
TRBJ2-7 | TRBV6-1 | ARTSGDYEQY
TRBJ1-2 | TRBV7-9 | ASSLIPAGGDGYT
TRBJ1-6 | TRBV28 | ASKPETGIGSPLH
TRBJ2-3 | TRBV2 | AAGPPTSTDTQY
TRBJ1-4 | TRBV4-1 | ASSQDAGGTAEKLF
TRBJ1-1 | TRBV6-5 | ASSYGRNTEAF
TRBJ2-2 | TRBV27 | ASRSGGELF
TRBJ1-1 | TRBV7-2 | ASSPGRSGRREAF
TRBJ2-7 | TRBV5-4 | ASSRTSGPREQY
TRBJ1-1 | TRBV23-1 | ASRRRDRPTEAF
TRBJ2-7 | TRBV11-3 | ASSFLTREYEQY
TRBJ2-7 | TRBV2 | ASVGGGFQGYEQY
TRBJ1-1 | TRBV2 | ASSEDTSNTEAF
TRBJ1-4 | TRBV9 | ASSGQGAIEKLF
TRBJ1-1 | TRBV29-1 | SVEKQGENTEAF
TRBJ2-1 | TRBV18 | ASSRLAGVYNEQF
TRBJ2-2 | TRBV11-3 | ASSTGGELF
TRBJ2-7 | TRBV10-2 | ASSALGQGQYEQY
TRBJ2-7 | TRBV18 | ASSRDRASEQY
TRBJ2-2 | TRBV11-2 | ASRLAGLGDTGELF
TRBJ1-5 | TRBV2 | ASARLGTGVQPQH
TRBJ1-2 | TRBV2 | ASSEGTASYGYT
TRBJ1-6 | TRBV28 | ASSRPGQAIIKALH
TRBJ2-5 | TRBV5-1 | ASSLGLGEETQY
TRBJ2-7 | TRBV10-3 | AIRTGGGQPYEQY
TRBJ2-1 | TRBV27 | ASSLKGGPYNEQF
TRBJ2-6 | TRBV10-1 | ASPPLLGPSSGANVLT
TRBJ2-4 | TRBV27 | ASSSRGDIQY